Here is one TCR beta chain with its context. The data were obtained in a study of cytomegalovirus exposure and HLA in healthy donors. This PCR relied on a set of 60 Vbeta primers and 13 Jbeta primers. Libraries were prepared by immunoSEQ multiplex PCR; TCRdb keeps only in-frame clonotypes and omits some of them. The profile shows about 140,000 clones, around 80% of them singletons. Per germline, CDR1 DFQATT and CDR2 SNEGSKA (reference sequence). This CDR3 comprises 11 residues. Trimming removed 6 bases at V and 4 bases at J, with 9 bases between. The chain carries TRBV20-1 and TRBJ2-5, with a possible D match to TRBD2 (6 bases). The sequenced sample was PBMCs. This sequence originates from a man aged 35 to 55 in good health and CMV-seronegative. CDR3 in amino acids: CSARLVETQYF. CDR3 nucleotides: TGCAGTGCAAGACTAGTAGAGACCCAGTACTTC.